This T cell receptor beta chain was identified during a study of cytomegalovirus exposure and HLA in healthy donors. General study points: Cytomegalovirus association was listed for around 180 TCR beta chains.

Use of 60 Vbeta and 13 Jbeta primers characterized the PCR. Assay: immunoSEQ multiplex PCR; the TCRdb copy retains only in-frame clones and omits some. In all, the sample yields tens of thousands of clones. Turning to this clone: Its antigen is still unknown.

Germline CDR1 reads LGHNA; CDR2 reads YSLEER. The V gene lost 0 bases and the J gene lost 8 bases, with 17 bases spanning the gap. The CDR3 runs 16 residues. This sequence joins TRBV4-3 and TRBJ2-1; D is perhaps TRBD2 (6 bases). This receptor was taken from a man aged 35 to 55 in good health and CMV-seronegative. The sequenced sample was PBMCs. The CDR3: CASSQDLWDSGYEQFF. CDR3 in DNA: TGCGCCAGCAGCCAAGACCTCTGGGACTCGGGTTATGAGCAGTTCTTC.